This T cell receptor (beta chain) was captured in a study of blood T cell repertoires in COVID-19. The wider study: Samples representing acute and convalescent COVID-19 were sourced from the United States, Italy and Spain.

Using immunoSEQ multiplex PCR, the repertoire was profiled, and TCRdb retains in-frame clones only, with some absent. The sample has around 170,000 clones, around 80% seen once. Germline V gives CDR1 KGHDR, CDR2 SFDVKD. The V segment lost 0 bases and the J segment 6 bases; nucleotides outside the gene matches: 3. The CDR3 contains 16 residues. The sequenced sample consisted of peripheral blood. This TCR was sampled from a man aged 30 to 45 with active or convalescent COVID-19. The genes are TRBV24-1 and TRBJ2-1; 11 nucleotides agree with TRBD2. In nucleotides, the CDR3 is TGTGCCACCAGTGATTTGACTAGCGGGAGAATCAATGAGCAGTTCTTC. It codes for CATSDLTSGRINEQFF.